These 7 T cell receptor beta chains were all obtained from the same sample, sequenced in a study of OX40 agonist ivuxolimab in advanced cancers. Assay: immunoSEQ multiplex PCR; the TCRdb copy retains only in-frame clones and omits some. The sample lists roughly 70,000 clones; 89% were seen once. The sequenced sample was CD4+ or CD8+ T cells sorted from blood, obtained in a trial of the OX40 agonist ivuxolimab. These TCRs come from an adult with an advanced solid tumor such as melanoma, head and neck, liver or kidney cancer.

J is TRBJ1-5 and V is TRBV19; D not certain. The ends were cut back, 8 bases at V and 4 bases at J, with 18 bases in the middle. This CDR3 contains 15 residues. In germline, CDR1 is LNHDA, CDR2 SQIVND (reference sequence). The CDR3 loop reads CASRLMGRANQPQHF. The CDR3 DNA sequence: TGTGCCAGTCGACTGATGGGTCGGGCTAATCAGCCCCAGCATTTT. The complete variable domain, with remaining parts taken from reference TRBV19 and TRBJ1-5, reads DGGITQSPKYLFRKEGQNVTLSCEQNLNHDAMYWYRQDPGQGLRLIYYSQIVNDFQKGDIAEGYSVSREKKESFPLTVTSAQKNPTAFYLCASRLMGRANQPQHFGDGTRLSIL.

The chain uses TRBV5-8 and TRBJ1-1; D possibly corresponds to TRBD1 (6 bases). The CDR3 runs 16 residues. V was pared by 3 bases and J by 1 base, with 16 bases between. Germline CDR1 reads SGHTS; CDR2 reads YDEGEE. CDR3 DNA sequence: TGTGCCAGCAGCTGGACTAGTGGGGGCCGGAACACTGAAGCTTTCTTT. Residues: CASSWTSGGRNTEAFF.

This rearrangement joins TRBV23-1 to TRBJ1-1; the match to TRBD1 covers 8 bases. TRBV23-1 is an open reading frame whose function is uncertain. The trim removed 5 bases at V and 1 base at J, leaving 6 bases unmatched. The CDR3 loop spans 15 amino acids. CDR3 loop: CASSYQGAKNTEAFF. The DNA of the CDR3 is TGCGCCAGCAGTTACCAGGGGGCGAAGAACACTGAAGCTTTCTTT.

The chain links TRBV18 to TRBJ1-3; 11 nucleotides agree with TRBD1. The CDR3 consists of 16 residues. The germline CDR1 and CDR2 sequences are KGHSH and LQKENI. With V trimmed by 4 bases and J by 0 bases, 2 bases remained unmatched. In nucleotides, the CDR3 is TGTGCCAGCTCACAGGGACAGGGGGACTCTGGAAACACCATATATTTT. Residues: CASSQGQGDSGNTIYF.

The chain couples TRBV29-1 to TRBJ2-7; 9 positions match TRBD1. V trimming: 2 bases; J trimming: 4 bases; junction bases outside the gene matches: 12. Germline lookup yields CDR1 SQVTM and CDR2 ANQGSEA. CDR3 length: 16 amino acids. CDR3 loop: CSVEIRTGEWGYEQYF. CDR3 coding DNA: TGCAGCGTTGAAATTAGGACAGGGGAATGGGGATACGAGCAGTACTTC.

The chain is built from TRBV6-5 and TRBJ2-3; possibly TRBD2 for D (5 bases). Trimming left V 0 bases short and J 8 bases short, with 6 bases between. Germline V gene data show CDR1 as MNHEY and CDR2 as SVGAGI. The length of the CDR3 is 12 residues. The CDR3 nucleotides are TGTGCCAGCAGTTACTCAGAGGGTACGCAGTATTTT. This translates into CASSYSEGTQYF.

The chain is built from TRBV19 and TRBJ2-5, with D possibly being TRBD2 (6 bases). Trimming took off 4 bases at V and 1 base at J, with 16 bases between the two ends. Germline values: CDR1 LNHDA, CDR2 SQIVND (reference sequence). The CDR3 sequence is 16 residues long. DNA for the CDR3: TGTGCCAGTAGTAGAGGACTACCCGGAATCCAAGAGACCCAGTACTTC. Protein product: CASSRGLPGIQETQYF. Together with reference TRBV19 and TRBJ2-5, the CDR3 gives the full variable domain: DGGITQSPKYLFRKEGQNVTLSCEQNLNHDAMYWYRQDPGQGLRLIYYSQIVNDFQKGDIAEGYSVSREKKESFPLTVTSAQKNPTAFYLCASSRGLPGIQETQYFGPGTRLLVL.